The next 31 T cell receptor beta chains were all read from a single sample in a study of T cell changes during pregnancy in multiple sclerosis. Method: immunoSEQ multiplex PCR; TCRdb's copy keeps in-frame clones and lacks some. The table has fewer than 45,000 clones, almost 95% seen once. The sample was CD8+ T cells from peripheral blood mononuclear cells, taken in the third trimester of pregnancy. All receptors come from a female donor with multiple sclerosis, enrolled in a pregnancy study.

V usage is TRBV7-2 and J usage is TRBJ2-1; D call uncertain. V dropped 1 base and J dropped 5 bases, with 12 bases sitting between them. This CDR3 comprises 15 residues. Germline V gene sequence: CDR1 SGHTA, CDR2 FQGNSA. CDR3 sequence: CASSLDLGSNNEQFF. Written as DNA, the CDR3 is TGTGCCAGCAGCTTAGATCTAGGAAGCAACAATGAGCAGTTCTTC.

This chain connects TRBV6-1 to TRBJ2-1, with TRBD2 matching 8 bases. The CDR3 extends over 15 amino acids. CDR1 and CDR2 from the germline V gene are MNHNS and SASEGT. V was clipped by 6 bases and J by 0 bases; unmatched bases: 4. CDR3 loop: CASRQLADSYNEQFF. The CDR3 bases are TGTGCCAGCAGGCAACTAGCGGACTCCTACAATGAGCAGTTCTTC.

This sequence joins TRBV9 and TRBJ2-7; 7 bases align to TRBD2. V was pared by 3 bases and J by 2 bases, with 8 bases of the junction left unmatched. Per germline, CDR1 SGDLS and CDR2 YYNGEE. The CDR3 has 15 residues. The CDR3 bases are TGTGCCAGCAGCGCTTCTAGCGGAAAAACCTACGAGCAGTACTTC. It codes for CASSASSGKTYEQYF. Looking up the rest from reference TRBV9 and TRBJ2-7 gives the full variable domain: DSGVTQTPKHLITATGQRVTLRCSPRSGDLSVYWYQQSLDQGLQFLIQYYNGEERAKGNILERFSAQQFPDLHSELNLSSLELGDSALYFCASSASSGKTYEQYFGPGTRLTVT.

V usage is TRBV28 and J usage is TRBJ2-7; a weak D match, TRBD1 (5 bases). Trimming removed 6 bases at V and 5 bases at J, with 11 bases between. The CDR3 length is 12 residues. The germline V gene encodes CDR1 MDHEN and CDR2 SYDVKM. The CDR3 region is CASSPDNHEQYF. Here the CDR3 DNA reads TGTGCCAGCAGCCCGGACAATCACGAGCAGTACTTC. The full variable domain, with the rest looked up from reference TRBV28 and TRBJ2-7, is DVKVTQSSRYLVKRTGEKVFLECVQDMDHENMFWYRQDPGLGLRLIYFSYDVKMKEKGDIPEGYSVSREKKERFSLILESASTNQTSMYLCASSPDNHEQYFGPGTRLTVT.

This chain joins TRBV9 and TRBJ2-1; 13 nucleotides agree with TRBD2. Looked up from germline, CDR1 is SGDLS and CDR2 is YYNGEE. The CDR3 is 16 amino acids. Trimming at V came to 0 bases and at J to 7 bases, leaving 4 bases not matched to a gene. CDR3: CASSVVSTSGRNEQFF. As DNA, the CDR3 is TGTGCCAGCAGCGTAGTATCGACTAGCGGGAGGAATGAGCAGTTCTTC.

The chain is built from TRBV5-1 and TRBJ2-5, with D perhaps matching TRBD2 (5 bases). From germline, CDR1 is SGHRS and CDR2 YFSETQ. There are 17 residues in the CDR3. Trimming took off 0 bases at V and 5 bases at J, with 20 bases between the two ends. Here the CDR3 DNA reads TGCGCCAGCAGCTTGGCCGGCGGGTTGGGATCGGGGGAGACCCAGTACTTC. This sequence encodes CASSLAGGLGSGETQYF.

This clone was seen more than once but under ten times. The V call is TRBV7-9, the J call TRBJ2-2; 7 nucleotides align to TRBD1. Germline CDR1 SEHNR, CDR2 FQNEAQ (reference sequence). V trimming: 5 bases; J trimming: 5 bases; junction bases outside the gene matches: 5. This CDR3 contains 14 residues. The CDR3 loop is CASSNVQGTGELFF. The CDR3 DNA sequence: TGTGCCAGCAGCAACGTACAGGGGACCGGGGAGCTGTTTTTT.

The chain is built from TRBV5-6 and TRBJ2-1, with 7 bases aligning to TRBD2. The V segment lost 0 bases and the J segment 8 bases; nucleotides outside the gene matches: 8. Germline CDR1 SGHDT, CDR2 YYEEEE. This CDR3 comprises 15 residues. CDR3 nucleotide sequence: TGTGCCAGCAGCTTGGGGGGGGGAGGGCCCCATGAGCAGTTCTTC. It translates to CASSLGGGGPHEQFF.

The chain recombines TRBV11-2 with TRBJ1-1, with a weak D call TRBD1 (5 bases). The CDR3 loop spans 14 amino acids. Trimming stripped 1 base from V and 5 bases from J, with 11 bases between. Germline lookup yields CDR1 SGHAT and CDR2 FQNNGV. The CDR3 region has the DNA TGTGCCAGCAGCTTAGCGAGTCGGGGGACTGAAGCTTTCTTT. Residues: CASSLASRGTEAFF.

This clone was seen more than once but under ten times. The rearrangement links TRBV5-4 to TRBJ1-2, with TRBD1 identical over 7 bases. CDR1 is SGHNT, CDR2 YYREEE, per germline (reference sequence). Losses at the gene ends were 4 bases for V and 5 bases for J; bases not matched to a gene: 8. CDR3 size: 14 residues. Written as DNA, the CDR3 is TGTGCCAGCAGCAATGGTGGGACAGTTTATGGCTACACCTTC. Translation: CASSNGGTVYGYTF.

The chain links TRBV7-2 to TRBJ1-2; 8 bases line up with TRBD1. The length of the CDR3 is 16 residues. Germline lookup yields CDR1 SGHTA and CDR2 FQGNSA. The V segment lost 6 bases and the J segment 4 bases; nucleotides outside the gene matches: 13. In DNA form, the CDR3 reads TGTGCCAGCAGTTCTCCTCAGGGGGCGGCAATCTATGGCTACACCTTC. It is translated as CASSSPQGAAIYGYTF.

The V call is TRBV11-2, the J call TRBJ1-5; possibly TRBD1 for D (5 bases). The length of the CDR3 is 13 residues. CDR1 is SGHAT and CDR2 is FQNNGV in the germline V gene. Trimming left V 6 bases short and J 8 bases short, with 14 bases between. The CDR3 sequence: CASSLGLGEPQHF. CDR3 coding DNA: TGTGCCAGCAGTCTGGGACTGGGGGAGCCCCAGCATTTT.

The rearrangement joins TRBV5-1 to TRBJ1-1, with unresolved D. Germline V gives CDR1 SGHRS, CDR2 YFSETQ. Trimming took 1 base from V and 3 from J, leaving 13 bases between them. This CDR3 spans 15 amino acids. Here the CDR3 reads CASSLWGVAHTEAFF. In DNA form, the CDR3 reads TGCGCCAGCAGCTTGTGGGGAGTAGCCCACACTGAAGCTTTCTTT. Variable domain in full (rest from reference TRBV5-1 and TRBJ1-1): KAGVTQTPRYLIKTRGQQVTLSCSPISGHRSVSWYQQTPGQGLQFLFEYFSETQRNKGNFPGRFSGRQFSNSRSEMNVSTLELGDSALYLCASSLWGVAHTEAFFGQGTRLTVV.

The chain carries TRBV5-6 and TRBJ1-1; D ambiguous. This CDR3 has 13 residues. The V gene's germline CDR1 is SGHDT and CDR2 YYEEEE. V lost 4 bases and J lost 1, with 8 bases in between. For the CDR3, the DNA is TGTGCCAGCAGCGAGAGTGGGAACACTGAAGCTTTCTTT. It is translated as CASSESGNTEAFF.

V gene TRBV30 combines with J gene TRBJ2-7; the match to TRBD1 covers 9 bases. This CDR3 is built from 13 residues. V shed 7 bases and J 4 bases; nucleotides not matched to a gene: 8. The germline gives CDR1 GTSNPN, CDR2 SVGIG (reference sequence). CDR3 region: CALRDGTGYEQYF. CDR3 nucleotide sequence: TGTGCCTTGAGAGACGGGACAGGGTACGAGCAGTACTTC.

The J gene is TRBJ1-2, the V gene TRBV5-1, with D possibly being TRBD1 (6 bases). Germline CDR1 reads SGHRS; CDR2 reads YFSETQ. The CDR3 contains 14 residues. V lost 5 bases and J lost 4, with 15 bases in between. The CDR3 DNA sequence: TGCGCCAGCAGTCCCCCACAGGGTGGCTATGGCTACACCTTC. It is translated as CASSPPQGGYGYTF.

The chain uses TRBV9 and TRBJ2-7, with TRBD1 matching over 10 bases. Germline CDR1 reads SGDLS; CDR2 reads YYNGEE. This CDR3 contains 15 residues. V trimming: 3 bases; J trimming: 1 base; junction bases outside the gene matches: 4. The chain's CDR3 is CASSGRDRGSYEQYF. DNA of the CDR3: TGTGCCAGCAGCGGCCGGGACAGGGGATCCTACGAGCAGTACTTC.

The chain recombines TRBV18 with TRBJ2-1, with a possible D match to TRBD2 (5 bases). V was cut by 3 bases and J by 7 bases, with 13 bases left in between. CDR1 is KGHSH, CDR2 LQKENI, per germline. CDR3 length equals 14 residues. The CDR3 bases are TGTGCCAGCTCACCGGACTTGCTGGATAATGAGCAGTTCTTC. Protein sequence: CASSPDLLDNEQFF.

CDR3 nucleotide sequence: TGTGCCAGTAGTATCGACGGGTTCAATGAGCAGTTCTTC. It encodes CASSIDGFNEQFF. V is TRBV19 and J is TRBJ2-1, with no clear D. Trimming stripped 3 bases from V and 6 bases from J, with 9 bases between. Per germline, CDR1 LNHDA and CDR2 SQIVND (reference sequence). This CDR3 region has 13 residues.

The chain recombines TRBV4-2 with TRBJ2-1; no clear D. The CDR3 spans 16 residues. V lost 1 base and J lost 0, with 10 bases in between. The germline gives CDR1 LGHNA, CDR2 YNFKEQ. The CDR3 nucleotides are TGTGCCAGCAGCCAAGCTTCCCTGAGCTCCTACAATGAGCAGTTCTTC. Protein sequence: CASSQASLSSYNEQFF.

The chain uses TRBV7-9 and TRBJ2-2, with D possibly TRBD1 on 5 matching bases. Germline CDR1 is SEHNR and CDR2 is FQNEAQ (reference sequence). The V end was cut by 3 bases, the J end by 1 base, with 9 bases between. This CDR3 region has 15 residues. Written as DNA, the CDR3 is TGTGCCAGCAGCTTTGGGCAGGGGAACACCGGGGAGCTGTTTTTT. Translated, it gives CASSFGQGNTGELFF.

This clone was seen just once. This chain connects TRBV15 to TRBJ2-7, with TRBD1 identical over 12 bases. V gave up 3 bases and J gave up 6 bases; unmatched junction bases: 3. Germline CDR1 reads LNHNV; CDR2 reads YYDKDF (reference sequence). There are 14 residues in the CDR3. CDR3 loop: CATSRGTGGFEQYF. Written as DNA, the CDR3 is TGTGCCACCAGCAGGGGGACAGGGGGCTTCGAGCAGTACTTC.

The CDR3 coding sequence is TGTGCCAGCAGTTTGGATAGCGGGATCGGCCCAGATACGCAGTATTTT. It codes for CASSLDSGIGPDTQYF. This sequence joins TRBV28 and TRBJ2-3; 8 bases are a match to TRBD2. With 3 bases clipped from V and 4 bases from J, the junction kept 9 bases outside the gene matches. Germline V gene sequence: CDR1 MDHEN, CDR2 SYDVKM. The CDR3 is 16 residues long.

The rearrangement joins TRBV9 to TRBJ1-4, with no clear D. V was trimmed by 3 bases and J by 2 bases, leaving 11 bases between them. Germline V gene sequence: CDR1 SGDLS, CDR2 YYNGEE. CDR3 length: 15 residues. The DNA for the CDR3 is TGTGCCAGCAGCGCCCAGGACTGGACTAATGAAAAACTGTTTTTT. This translates into CASSAQDWTNEKLFF.

The J gene is TRBJ1-5, the V gene TRBV27, with D possibly matching TRBD1 (6 bases). Trimming stripped 7 bases from V and 6 bases from J, with 13 bases between. The CDR3 sequence is 13 residues long. Germline CDR1 and CDR2: MNHEY and SMNVEV (reference sequence). CDR3 bases: TGTGCCAGCAAAGAGGGGGTTGGTCAGCCCCAGCATTTT. Its translation: CASKEGVGQPQHF.

The CDR3 spells CAIRIPGANEQFF. The CDR3 DNA reads TGTGCCATCAGGATACCGGGTGCGAATGAGCAGTTCTTC. This rearrangement joins TRBV10-3 to TRBJ2-1, with no clear D. The CDR3 totals 13 residues. Looked up from germline, CDR1 is ENHRY and CDR2 is SYGVKD. With 6 bases removed from V and 7 bases from J, the gap between germline ends came to 13 bases.

This chain links TRBV29-1 with TRBJ2-7; a possible D gene is TRBD2 (6 bases). There are 13 residues in the CDR3. V lost 3 bases and J 2 bases, leaving 11 bases between the germline ends. CDR1 SQVTM and CDR2 ANQGSEA come from the germline V gene. This CDR3 is CSVERGTPYEQYF. CDR3 DNA: TGCAGCGTTGAGCGGGGTACGCCCTACGAGCAGTACTTC.

V and J are TRBV29-1 and TRBJ1-2, with D maybe TRBD1 (6 bases). This CDR3 is 12 amino acids long. Trimming took off 6 bases at V and 3 bases at J, with 11 bases between the two ends. The V gene's germline CDR1 is SQVTM and CDR2 ANQGSEA. CDR3 sequence reads: CSVNRVDYGYTF. CDR3 DNA sequence: TGCAGCGTGAACAGGGTTGACTATGGCTACACCTTC.

A single count supports this clone. The J gene is TRBJ2-7, the V gene TRBV5-6; D is possibly TRBD2 (6 bases). Germline V gene lookup returns CDR1 SGHDT and CDR2 YYEEEE. The germline V and J ends were trimmed by 4 bases and 6 bases, with 17 bases remaining between them. This CDR3 comprises 14 residues. CDR3 protein: CASSPDMEGLEQYF. In DNA form, the CDR3 reads TGTGCCAGCAGCCCCGATATGGAGGGGCTCGAGCAGTACTTC. Using reference TRBV5-6 and TRBJ2-7 for the parts outside the CDR3, the full variable domain is DAGVTQSPTHLIKTRGQQVTLRCSPKSGHDTVSWYQQALGQGPQFIFQYYEEEERQRGNFPDRFSGHQFPNYSSELNVNALLLGDSALYLCASSPDMEGLEQYFGPGTRLTVT.

This clone is a singleton in its sample. The chain couples TRBV2 to TRBJ2-2; no clear D gene. The CDR3 contains 13 residues. V lost 5 bases and J 5 bases, leaving 9 bases between the germline ends. Germline V lookup: CDR1 SNHLY, CDR2 FYNNEI. As DNA, the CDR3 is TGTGCCAGCAGTTGGTTGGCAACCGGGGAGCTGTTTTTT. Amino acids: CASSWLATGELFF. The complete variable domain, with remaining parts taken from reference TRBV2 and TRBJ2-2, reads EPEVTQTPSHQVTQMGQEVILRCVPISNHLYFYWYRQILGQKVEFLVSFYNNEISEKSEIFDDQFSVERPDGSNFTLKIRSTKLEDSAMYFCASSWLATGELFFGEGSRLTVL.

The chain employs TRBV7-2 and TRBJ2-7; TRBD1 aligns across 10 bases. CDR3 length: 14 amino acids. Trimming took 5 bases from V and 3 from J; bases not matched to a gene: 4. Germline V gene sequence: CDR1 SGHTA, CDR2 FQGNSA. The CDR3 DNA sequence: TGTGCCAGCAGCCACGGGACAGGGGACTACGAGCAGTACTTC. Amino acid sequence: CASSHGTGDYEQYF. The full variable domain, rest sourced from reference TRBV7-2 and TRBJ2-7, is GAGVSQSPSNKVTEKGKDVELRCDPISGHTALYWYRQSLGQGLEFLIYFQGNSAPDKSGLPSDRFSAERTGGSVSTLTIQRTQQEDSAVYLCASSHGTGDYEQYFGPGTRLTVT.